This T cell receptor (beta chain) was identified in a study of a mutant IDH1 vaccine in newly diagnosed glioma. Sequenced by immunoSEQ multiplex PCR; TCRdb stores in-frame clones only, minus some. The sample holds about 56,000 clones, roughly 90% seen once. Comment on this clone: Its target is unknown.

Time point in this sample: week 35, safety follow-up. Each dose of the vaccine consisted of 300 ug of mutant IDH1 20-mer peptide, with topical imiquimod. The CDR3 contains 16 residues. Germline assignment: CDR1 SGHDN and CDR2 FVKESK. With V trimmed by 3 bases and J by 3 bases, 7 bases remained unmatched. Sample: PBMCs, taken from a glioma patient whose treatment included an IDH1 peptide vaccine. The gene calls are TRBV14 and TRBJ2-3, with TRBD1 matching over 9 bases. The receptor was isolated from a man aged 40-49 years with glioma. DNA for the CDR3: TGTGCCAGCAGCCATATACAGGGGGCTGGGACAGATACGCAGTATTTT. It translates to CASSHIQGAGTDTQYF.